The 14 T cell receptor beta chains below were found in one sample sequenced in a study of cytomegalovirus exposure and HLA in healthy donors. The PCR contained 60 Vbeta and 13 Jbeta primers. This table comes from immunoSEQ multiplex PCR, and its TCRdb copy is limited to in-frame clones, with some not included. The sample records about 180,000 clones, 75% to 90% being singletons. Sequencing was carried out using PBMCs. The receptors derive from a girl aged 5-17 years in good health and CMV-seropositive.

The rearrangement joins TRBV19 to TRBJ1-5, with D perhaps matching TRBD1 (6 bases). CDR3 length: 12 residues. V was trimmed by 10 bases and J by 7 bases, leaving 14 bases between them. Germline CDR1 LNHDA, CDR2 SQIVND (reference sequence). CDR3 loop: CATNRDGQPQHF. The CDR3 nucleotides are TGTGCCACCAACAGGGACGGGCAGCCCCAGCATTTT. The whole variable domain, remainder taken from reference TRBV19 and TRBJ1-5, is DGGITQSPKYLFRKEGQNVTLSCEQNLNHDAMYWYRQDPGQGLRLIYYSQIVNDFQKGDIAEGYSVSREKKESFPLTVTSAQKNPTAFYLCATNRDGQPQHFGDGTRLSIL.

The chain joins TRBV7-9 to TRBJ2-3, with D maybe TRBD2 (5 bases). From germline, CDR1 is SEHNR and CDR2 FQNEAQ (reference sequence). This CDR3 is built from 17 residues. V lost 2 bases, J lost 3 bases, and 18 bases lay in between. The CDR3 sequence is CASSLKGSGGGTDTQYF. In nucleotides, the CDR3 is TGTGCCAGCAGCTTAAAAGGGAGCGGAGGTGGGACAGATACGCAGTATTTT.

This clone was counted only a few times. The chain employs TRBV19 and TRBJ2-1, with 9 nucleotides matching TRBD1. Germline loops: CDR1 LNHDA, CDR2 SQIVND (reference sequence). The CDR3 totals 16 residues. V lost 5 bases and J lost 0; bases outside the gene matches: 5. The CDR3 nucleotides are TGTGCCAGTAGTTTCGGGACAGGGATCTCCTACAATGAGCAGTTCTTC. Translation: CASSFGTGISYNEQFF.

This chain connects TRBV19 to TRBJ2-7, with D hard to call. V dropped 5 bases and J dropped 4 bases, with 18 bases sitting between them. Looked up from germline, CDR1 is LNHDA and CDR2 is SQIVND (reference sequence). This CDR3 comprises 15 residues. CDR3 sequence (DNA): TGTGCCAGTAGTGCCGTTCAGGCCTTACCTTACGAGCAGTACTTC. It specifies CASSAVQALPYEQYF.

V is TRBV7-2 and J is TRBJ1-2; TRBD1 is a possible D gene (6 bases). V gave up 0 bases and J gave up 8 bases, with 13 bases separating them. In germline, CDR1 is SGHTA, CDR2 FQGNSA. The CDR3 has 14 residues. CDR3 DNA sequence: TGTGCCAGCAGCTTAGCAGGGGGAACAGGAGGCTACACCTTC. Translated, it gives CASSLAGGTGGYTF.

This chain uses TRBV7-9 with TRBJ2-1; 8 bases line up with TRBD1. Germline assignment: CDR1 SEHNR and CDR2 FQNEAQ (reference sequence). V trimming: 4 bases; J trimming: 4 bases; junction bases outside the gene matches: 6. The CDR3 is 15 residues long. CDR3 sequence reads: CASSSTGEKYNEQFF. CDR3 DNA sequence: TGTGCCAGCAGCTCGACAGGGGAGAAATACAATGAGCAGTTCTTC.

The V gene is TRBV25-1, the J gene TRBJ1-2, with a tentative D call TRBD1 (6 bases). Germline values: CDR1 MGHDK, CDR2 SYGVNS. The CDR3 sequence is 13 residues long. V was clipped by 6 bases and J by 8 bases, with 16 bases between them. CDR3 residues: CASSPQGRQGYTF. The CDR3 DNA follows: TGTGCCAGCAGCCCCCAGGGGCGTCAAGGCTACACCTTC.

The chain's CDR3 is CASSVGLQGYGYTF. For the CDR3, the DNA is TGTGCCAGCAGCGTAGGTTTACAGGGCTATGGCTACACCTTC. This rearrangement joins TRBV9 to TRBJ1-2; D is perhaps TRBD1 (6 bases). Per the germline V gene, CDR1 is SGDLS and CDR2 is YYNGEE. The CDR3 loop spans 14 amino acids. V was clipped by 0 bases and J by 4 bases, with 10 bases between them.

The CDR3 DNA sequence: TGCGCCAGCACGTATTACGGCCGGGGCACTGAAGCTTTCTTT. Translated: CASTYYGRGTEAFF. The chain joins TRBV5-1 to TRBJ1-1; no clear D gene. Germline V gene data show CDR1 as SGHRS and CDR2 as YFSETQ. V lost 6 bases, J lost 4 bases, and 16 bases lay in between. CDR3 length equals 14 residues.

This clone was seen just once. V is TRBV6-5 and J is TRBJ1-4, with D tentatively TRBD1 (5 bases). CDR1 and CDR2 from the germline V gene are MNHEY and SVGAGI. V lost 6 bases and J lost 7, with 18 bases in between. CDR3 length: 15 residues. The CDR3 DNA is TGTGCCAGCAGAACCATCGGGGGGGGAAGTGAAAAACTGTTTTTT. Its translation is CASRTIGGGSEKLFF.

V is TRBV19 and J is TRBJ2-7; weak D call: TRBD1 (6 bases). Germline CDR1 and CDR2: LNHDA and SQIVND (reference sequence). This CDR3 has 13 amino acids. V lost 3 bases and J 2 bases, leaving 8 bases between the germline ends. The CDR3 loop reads CASSINRAYEQYF. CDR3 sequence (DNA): TGTGCCAGTAGTATCAACAGGGCCTACGAGCAGTACTTC.

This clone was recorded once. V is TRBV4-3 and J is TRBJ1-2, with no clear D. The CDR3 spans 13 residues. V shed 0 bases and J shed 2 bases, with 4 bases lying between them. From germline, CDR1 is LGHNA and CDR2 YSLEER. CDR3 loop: CASSQDSNYGYTF. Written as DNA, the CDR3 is TGCGCCAGCAGCCAAGATTCGAACTATGGCTACACCTTC.

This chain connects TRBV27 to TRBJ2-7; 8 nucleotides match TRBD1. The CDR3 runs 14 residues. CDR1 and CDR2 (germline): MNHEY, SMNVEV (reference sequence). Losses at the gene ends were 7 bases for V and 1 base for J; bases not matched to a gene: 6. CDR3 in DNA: TGTGCCAGCAAGGATACAGGGGGATCCTACGAGCAGTACTTC. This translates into CASKDTGGSYEQYF.

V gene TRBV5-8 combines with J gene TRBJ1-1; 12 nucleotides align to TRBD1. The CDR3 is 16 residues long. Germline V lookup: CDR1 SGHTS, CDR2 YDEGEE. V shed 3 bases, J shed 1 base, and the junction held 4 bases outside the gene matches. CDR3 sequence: CASSSPGQGANTEAFF. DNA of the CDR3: TGTGCCAGCAGCTCGCCGGGACAGGGGGCGAACACTGAAGCTTTCTTT.